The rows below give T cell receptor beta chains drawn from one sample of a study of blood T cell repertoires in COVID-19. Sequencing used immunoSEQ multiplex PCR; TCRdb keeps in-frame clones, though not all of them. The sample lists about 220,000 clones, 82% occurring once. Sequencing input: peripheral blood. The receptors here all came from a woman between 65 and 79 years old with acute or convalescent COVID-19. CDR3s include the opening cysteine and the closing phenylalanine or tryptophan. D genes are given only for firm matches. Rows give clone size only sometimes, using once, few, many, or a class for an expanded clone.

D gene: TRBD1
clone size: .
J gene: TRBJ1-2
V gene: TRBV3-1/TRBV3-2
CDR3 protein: CASSQAGTGSNYGYTF
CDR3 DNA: TGTGCCAGCAGCCAAGCGGGGACAGGGAGTAACTATGGCTACACCTTC

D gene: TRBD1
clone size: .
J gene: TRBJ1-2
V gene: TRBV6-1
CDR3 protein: CASSEWGTGPTNYGYTF
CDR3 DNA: TGTGCCAGCAGTGAATGGGGGACAGGGCCCACTAACTATGGCTACACCTTC

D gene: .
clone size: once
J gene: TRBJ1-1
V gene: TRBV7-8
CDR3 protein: CASSLVRVGTEAFF
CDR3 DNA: TGTGCCAGCAGCTTAGTCAGGGTGGGGACTGAAGCTTTCTTT

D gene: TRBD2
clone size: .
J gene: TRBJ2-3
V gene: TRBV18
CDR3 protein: CASSPGLAGATSTDTQYF
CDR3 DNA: TGTGCCAGCTCACCAGGACTAGCGGGGGCAACTAGCACAGATACGCAGTATTTT

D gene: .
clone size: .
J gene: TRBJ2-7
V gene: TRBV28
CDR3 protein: CASKGDTGYEQYF
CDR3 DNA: TGTGCCAGCAAGGGGGACACAGGCTACGAGCAGTACTTC

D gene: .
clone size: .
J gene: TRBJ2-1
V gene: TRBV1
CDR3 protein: CTSSQDRRTSGGERSYNEQFF
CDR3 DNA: TGCACCAGCAGCCAAGATCGACGGACTAGCGGGGGGGAACGCTCCTACAATGAGCAGTTCTTC

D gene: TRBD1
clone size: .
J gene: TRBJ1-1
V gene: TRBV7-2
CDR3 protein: CASSARQGTYLNTEAFF
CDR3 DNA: TGTGCCAGCAGCGCCCGACAGGGGACGTATCTGAACACTGAAGCTTTCTTT

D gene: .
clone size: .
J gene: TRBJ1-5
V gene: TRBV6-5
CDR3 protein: CASSYSAGSGPQHF
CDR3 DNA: TGTGCCAGCAGTTACTCTGCGGGATCGGGGCCCCAGCATTTT

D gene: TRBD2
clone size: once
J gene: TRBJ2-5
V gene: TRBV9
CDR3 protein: CASSVATTSGGPETQYF
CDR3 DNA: TGTGCCAGCAGCGTAGCTACGACTAGCGGGGGACCGGAGACCCAGTACTTC

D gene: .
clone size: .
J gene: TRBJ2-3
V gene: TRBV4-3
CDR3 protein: CASSQDGTSSTDTQYF
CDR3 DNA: TGCGCCAGCAGCCAGGACGGGACTTCTAGCACAGATACGCAGTATTTT

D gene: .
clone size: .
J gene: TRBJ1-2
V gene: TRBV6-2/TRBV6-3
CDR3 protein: CASSSRGGYTF
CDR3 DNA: TGTGCCAGCAGTTCCAGGGGCGGCTACACCTTC

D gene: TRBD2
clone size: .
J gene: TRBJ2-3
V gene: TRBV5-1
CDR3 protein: CASSSIGGGALSSTDTQYF
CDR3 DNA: TGCGCCAGCAGCTCGATTGGCGGGGGGGCGCTTTCTAGCACAGATACGCAGTATTTT

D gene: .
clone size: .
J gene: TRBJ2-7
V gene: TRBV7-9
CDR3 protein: CASRRAGSSYEQYF
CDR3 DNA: TGTGCCAGCAGACGCGCCGGGAGCTCCTACGAGCAGTACTTC

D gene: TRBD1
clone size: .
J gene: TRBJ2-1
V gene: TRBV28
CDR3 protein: CASSRTGTVYNEQFF
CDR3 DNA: TGTGCCAGCAGCCGTACCGGGACAGTTTACAATGAGCAGTTCTTC

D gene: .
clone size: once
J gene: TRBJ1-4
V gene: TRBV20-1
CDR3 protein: CSASPENEKLFF
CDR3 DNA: TGCAGTGCTAGTCCCGAGAATGAAAAACTGTTTTTT

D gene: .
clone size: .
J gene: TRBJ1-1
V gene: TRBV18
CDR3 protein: CASSPSKNTEAFF
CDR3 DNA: TGTGCCAGCTCACCGTCAAAGAACACTGAAGCTTTCTTT

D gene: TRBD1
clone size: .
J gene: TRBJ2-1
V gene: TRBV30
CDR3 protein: CACSGTGWYNEQFF
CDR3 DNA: TGTGCCTGTTCCGGGACAGGGTGGTACAATGAGCAGTTCTTC

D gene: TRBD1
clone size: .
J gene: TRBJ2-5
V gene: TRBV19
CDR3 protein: CASRPGQGLETQYF
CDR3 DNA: TGTGCCAGCCGACCGGGACAGGGGTTAGAGACCCAGTACTTC

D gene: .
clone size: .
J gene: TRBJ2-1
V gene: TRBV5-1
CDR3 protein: CASSLTESSYNEQFF
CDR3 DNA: TGCGCCAGCAGCTTGACGGAGAGCTCCTACAATGAGCAGTTCTTC

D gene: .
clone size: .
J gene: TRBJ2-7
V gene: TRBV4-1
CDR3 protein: CASSQEGLVYEQYF
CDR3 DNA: TGCGCCAGCAGCCAAGAGGGACTCGTCTACGAGCAGTACTTC

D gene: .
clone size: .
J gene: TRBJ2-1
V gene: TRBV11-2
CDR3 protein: CASSLDLGDEQFF
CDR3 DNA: TGTGCCAGCAGCTTGGACTTGGGAGATGAGCAGTTCTTC

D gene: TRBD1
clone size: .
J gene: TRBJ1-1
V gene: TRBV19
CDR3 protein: CASSIGQGPNTEAFF
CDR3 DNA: TGTGCCAGTAGTATCGGACAGGGGCCCAACACTGAAGCTTTCTTT

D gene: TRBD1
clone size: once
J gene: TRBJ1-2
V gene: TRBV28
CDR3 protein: CASSPGTAYNGYTF
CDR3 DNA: TGTGCCAGCAGTCCCGGGACAGCCTATAATGGCTACACCTTC

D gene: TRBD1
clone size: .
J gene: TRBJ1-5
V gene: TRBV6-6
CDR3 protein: CASSYSGDRVNQPQHF
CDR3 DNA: TGTGCCAGCAGTTACTCAGGAGACAGGGTCAATCAGCCCCAGCATTTT

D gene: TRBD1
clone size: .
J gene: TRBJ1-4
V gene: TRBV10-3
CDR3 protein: CAISESRTGAPLGEKLFF
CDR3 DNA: TGTGCCATCAGTGAGTCGAGGACAGGGGCTCCCCTAGGTGAAAAACTGTTTTTT

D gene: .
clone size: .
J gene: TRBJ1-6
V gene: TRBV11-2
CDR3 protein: CASSLAGGAGSPLHF
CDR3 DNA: TGTGCCAGCAGCTTAGCGGGGGGGGCCGGTTCACCCCTCCACTTT

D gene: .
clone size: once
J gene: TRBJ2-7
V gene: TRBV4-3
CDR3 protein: CASSQDNGYEQYF
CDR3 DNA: TGCGCCAGCAGCCAAGATAACGGTTACGAGCAGTACTTC

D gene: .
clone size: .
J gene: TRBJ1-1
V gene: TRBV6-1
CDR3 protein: CASSEGFWVGGDEAFF
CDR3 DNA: TGTGCCAGCAGTGAAGGGTTCTGGGTCGGCGGGGATGAAGCTTTCTTT

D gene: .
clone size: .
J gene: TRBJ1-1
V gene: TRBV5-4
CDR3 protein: CASSLGPRVEAFF
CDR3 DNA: TGTGCCAGCAGCTTAGGTCCTCGGGTCGAAGCTTTCTTT

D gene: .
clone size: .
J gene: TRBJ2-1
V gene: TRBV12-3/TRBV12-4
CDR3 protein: CASSLGTSNEQFF
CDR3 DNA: TGTGCCAGCAGTTTGGGGACAAGCAATGAGCAGTTCTTC

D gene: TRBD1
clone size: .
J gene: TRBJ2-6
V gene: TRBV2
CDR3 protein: CASGTGAGANVLTF
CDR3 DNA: TGTGCCAGCGGAACAGGGGCTGGGGCCAACGTCCTGACTTTC

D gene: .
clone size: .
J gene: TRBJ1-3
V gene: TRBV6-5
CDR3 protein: CASREGDSGNTIYF
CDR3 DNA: TGTGCCAGCCGGGAGGGGGACTCTGGAAACACCATATATTTT

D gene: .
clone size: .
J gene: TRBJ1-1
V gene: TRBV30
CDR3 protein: CAWTPRTPNTEAFF
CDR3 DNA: TGTGCCTGGACTCCTAGGACACCAAACACTGAAGCTTTCTTT

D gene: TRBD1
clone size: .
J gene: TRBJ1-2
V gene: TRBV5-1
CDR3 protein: CASIGGQGYGYTF
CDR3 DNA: TGCGCCAGCATAGGGGGCCAGGGCTATGGCTACACCTTC

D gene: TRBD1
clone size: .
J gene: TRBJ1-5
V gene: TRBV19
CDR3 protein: CASTGGFNQPQHF
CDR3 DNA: TGTGCCAGTACAGGGGGCTTCAATCAGCCCCAGCATTTT

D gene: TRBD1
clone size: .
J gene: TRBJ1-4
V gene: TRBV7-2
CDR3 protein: CASSPTLGQGNEKLFF
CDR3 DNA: TGTGCCAGCAGCCCCACCCTGGGACAGGGGAATGAAAAACTGTTTTTT

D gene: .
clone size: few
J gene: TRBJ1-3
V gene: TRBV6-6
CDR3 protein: CASSYGAISGNTIYF
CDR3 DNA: TGTGCCAGCAGTTACGGGGCCATCTCTGGAAACACCATATATTTT

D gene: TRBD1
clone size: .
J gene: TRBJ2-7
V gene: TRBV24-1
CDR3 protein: CATSDPTTGSPYEQYF
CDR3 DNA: TGTGCCACCAGTGATCCAACGACAGGGTCGCCCTACGAGCAGTACTTC

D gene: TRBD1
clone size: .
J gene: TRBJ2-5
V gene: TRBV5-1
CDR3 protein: CASSLGQGARETQYF
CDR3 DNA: TGCGCCAGCAGCTTGGGACAGGGGGCCAGAGAGACCCAGTACTTC

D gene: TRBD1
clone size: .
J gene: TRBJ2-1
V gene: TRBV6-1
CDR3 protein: CASSESGTARNEQFF
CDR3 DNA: TGTGCCAGCAGTGAATCCGGGACAGCTCGCAATGAGCAGTTCTTC

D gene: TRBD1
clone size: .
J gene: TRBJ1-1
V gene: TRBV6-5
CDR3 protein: CASGGGVGAEAFF
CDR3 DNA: TGTGCCAGCGGAGGGGGCGTTGGCGCTGAAGCTTTCTTT

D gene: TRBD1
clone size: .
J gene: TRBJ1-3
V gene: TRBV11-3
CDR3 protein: CASSFTGQGAQTGNTIYF
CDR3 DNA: TGTGCCAGCAGCTTTACAGGACAGGGGGCGCAGACTGGAAACACCATATATTTT

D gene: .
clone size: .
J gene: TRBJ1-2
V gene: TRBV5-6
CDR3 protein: CASSSVGRGYGYTF
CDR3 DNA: TGTGCCAGCAGCTCGGTTGGCAGGGGCTATGGCTACACCTTC

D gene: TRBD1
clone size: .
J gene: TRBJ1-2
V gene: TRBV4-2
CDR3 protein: CASSPLLGLQGAEGYTF
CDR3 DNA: TGTGCCAGCAGCCCCCTACTAGGGCTTCAGGGGGCGGAAGGCTACACCTTC

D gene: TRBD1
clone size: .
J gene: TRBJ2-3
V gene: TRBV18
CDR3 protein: CASSPPRGQGADTQYF
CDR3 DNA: TGTGCCAGCTCACCACCGAGGGGGCAGGGCGCAGATACGCAGTATTTT

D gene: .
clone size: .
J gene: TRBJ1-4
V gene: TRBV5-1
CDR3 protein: CASSEGVSGEKLFF
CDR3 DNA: TGCGCCAGCAGCGAGGGGGTTTCGGGTGAAAAACTGTTTTTT

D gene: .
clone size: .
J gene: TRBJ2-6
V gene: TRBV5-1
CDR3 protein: CASSLLGSSGANVLTF
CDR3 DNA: TGCGCCAGCAGCTTGCTCGGTTCCTCTGGGGCCAACGTCCTGACTTTC

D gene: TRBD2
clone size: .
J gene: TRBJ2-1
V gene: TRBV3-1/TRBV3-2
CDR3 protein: CASTILAGGPNEQFF
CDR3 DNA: TGTGCCAGCACCATCCTAGCGGGGGGGCCGAATGAGCAGTTCTTC

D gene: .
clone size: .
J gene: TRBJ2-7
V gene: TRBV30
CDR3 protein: CAWSLSVTYEQYF
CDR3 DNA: TGTGCCTGGAGTCTCAGTGTTACCTACGAGCAGTACTTC

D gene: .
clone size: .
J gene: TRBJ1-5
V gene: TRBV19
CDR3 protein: CASSTSGGRNQPQHF
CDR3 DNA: TGTGCCAGTAGTACGTCGGGAGGAAGAAATCAGCCCCAGCATTTT

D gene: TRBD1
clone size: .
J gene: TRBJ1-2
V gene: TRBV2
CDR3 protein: CASSDYGTVYGYTF
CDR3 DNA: TGTGCCAGCAGTGACTATGGGACAGTCTATGGCTACACCTTC

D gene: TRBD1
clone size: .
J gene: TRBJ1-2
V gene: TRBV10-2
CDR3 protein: CASSAGGYGYTF
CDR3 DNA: TGCGCCAGCAGTGCAGGGGGCTATGGCTACACCTTC

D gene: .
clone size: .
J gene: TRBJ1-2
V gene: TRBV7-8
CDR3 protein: CASSLGFLIRDNYGYTF
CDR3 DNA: TGTGCCAGCAGCTTAGGGTTCTTAATCAGGGATAACTATGGCTACACCTTC

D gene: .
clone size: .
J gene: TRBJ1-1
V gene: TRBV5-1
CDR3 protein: CASSFGRQAEAFF
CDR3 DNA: TGCGCCAGCAGCTTTGGAAGGCAGGCAGAAGCTTTCTTT